This entry features one T cell receptor (beta chain) sequence. Its antigen specificity is not known. No base quality information exists; no much larger clone differs at one position. The source of the sample is a study of OX40 agonist ivuxolimab in advanced cancers. For the wider study: Ivuxolimab, which targeted the costimulatory receptor OX40 (CD134), was an agonistic, fully human IgG2 monoclonal antibody. In the dose-escalation cohort, 82.7% of patients were male, and the mean age was approximately 60 years, with a range of 23 to 79. The paper describes the monotherapy dose-escalation part (N ≈ 49 patients) of the phase I trial of ivuxolimab. Partial responses occurred in three dose-escalation patients: two with cutaneous melanoma and one with hepatocellular carcinoma. Peripheral TCRbeta sequencing was intended to test whether TCR sequence diversity was altered and clonal T-cell expansion was caused by ivuxolimab. Prior anti-PD-1, anti-PD-L1 or anti-CTLA-4 therapy was permitted, and checkpoint inhibitors had been received by about two fifths of dose-escalation patients. Of the roughly 52 dose-escalation patients, hepatocellular carcinoma was present in around 20, melanoma in roughly 15, renal cell carcinoma in 9 and head and neck cancer in 9. Intravenous ivuxolimab was administered to patients every 2 weeks at six dose levels: 0.01, 0.1, 0.3, 1.5, 3 and 10 mg/kg.

Patients with a history of autoimmune disease or receiving systemic immunosuppression were excluded from the trial. In every dose cohort, peripheral blood was drawn for TCR sequencing at baseline, cycle 4 day 1, and cycle 7 day 1. Samples came from an open-label, multicenter, first-in-human phase I dose-escalation trial of ivuxolimab. Adults with locally advanced or metastatic melanoma, renal cell carcinoma, hepatocellular carcinoma or head and neck squamous cell carcinoma were enrolled in the trial. Before TCR sequencing, CD4+ T cells and CD8+ T cells were sorted from peripheral blood as separate populations. The germline V gene provides CDR1 SGHDT and CDR2 YYEEEE. The CDR3 spans 14 residues, from the cysteine through the phenylalanine. Only the CDR3 portion is preserved as DNA: 42 bases, with reading frame beginning at the first base. V is pared back by 0 bases and J by 0 bases, with 6 bases lying between the germline termini.

For sequencing of the TCRbeta CDR3 region, genomic DNA was extracted from the sorted cells. TCRbeta CDR3 regions were sequenced using the immunoSEQ Assay. The source is immuneACCESS, and TCRdb retained only in-frame sequences with V and J called. Part of the clones is not carried over; for the studies checked, unresolved V genes explain less than half of this, and the remainder is unexplained. This sample holds 60,000 to 75,000 clones; nearly 90% were observed only once. The leading ten clones occupy approximately 4.7% of the sample. Results and caveats for the whole study, not just this receptor: After ivuxolimab, CD8+ T cells had more expanded clones than CD4+ T cells on average. Low levels of normalized T-cell clonal expansion were also seen in some patients who did not respond. Antigen specificity was not determined for the clonally expanded peripheral T cells. Clonal expansion of both CD4+ and CD8+ blood T cells was observed from baseline to week 6 at doses 0.1 to 3.0 mg/kg. In partial responders in the 0.1-3.0 mg/kg groups, normalized peripheral clonal expansion was found to be among the lowest, especially among CD8+ T cells.

Sequenced material: CD4+ or CD8+ T cells sorted from blood, taken in a trial of the OX40 agonist ivuxolimab. The rearranged chain carries TRBV5-6 and TRBJ1-2; the D gene identity is not certain. This receptor was obtained from an adult with an advanced solid tumor such as melanoma, head and neck, liver or kidney cancer. The CDR3 protein: CASSLADANYGYTF. The nucleotide sequence reads as follows: TGTGCCAGCAGCTTGGCCGACGCTAACTATGGCTACACCTTC.